This T cell receptor beta chain derives from a study of blood T cell repertoires in COVID-19. Study-level background: COVID-19 samples, acute and convalescent, were from the United States, Italy and Spain.

In terms of age and location, participants ranged from about 18 to 90 years and lived in about 25 US areas. Participants reported their clinical history, and cohort assignment relied on those reports. The CDR3 is made up of 15 amino acids. CDR1 and CDR2 from the germline V gene are LGHDT and YNNKEL (reference sequence). V was trimmed by 5 bases and J by 5 bases, leaving 18 bases between them. The authors' processing: Reference gene primers were amplified, and this amplification served to estimate nucleated cell counts. Assay used: immunoSEQ multiplex PCR; TCRdb lists only in-frame clones, some missing. V, J and clone size reflect that table, while D and trimming were determined from the DNA. The sample includes approximately 200,000 clones, 70% to 90% of them seen just once.

Material: PBMCs or T cells enriched from blood (not recorded which). The receptor's source is a man aged 25-45 years who had recovered from COVID-19. The genes are TRBV3-1 (or the pseudogene TRBV3-2) and TRBJ2-5; a possible D gene is TRBD1 (6 bases). The chain's CDR3 is CASSLSAVRGETQYF. Here the CDR3 DNA reads TGTGCCAGCAGCTTATCGGCGGTAAGGGGGGAGACCCAGTACTTC.